This TCR beta chain was captured by sequencing in a study of T cells expressing NK-cell markers. TCRdb reprocessed the 5' RACE reads, with one entry per CDR3 protein and no DNA. The sample spans over 250,000 distinct CDR3 sequences; the ten largest clones claim about 4.2%. The CDR3 is 15 amino acids. Germline lookup yields CDR1 KGHSH and CDR2 LQKENI. Sequenced sample: blood T cells: a sorted CD56 or NKG2C T cell subset, CD4+ or CD8+ T cells, or bulk PBMC T cells (not recorded which). The chain carries TRBV18 and TRBJ2-3; TCRdb reports TRBD1, a call that lacks DNA to check it against. This receptor was obtained from a woman between 18 and 70 years old in good health. CDR3 protein: CASSFDRLSTDTQYF.